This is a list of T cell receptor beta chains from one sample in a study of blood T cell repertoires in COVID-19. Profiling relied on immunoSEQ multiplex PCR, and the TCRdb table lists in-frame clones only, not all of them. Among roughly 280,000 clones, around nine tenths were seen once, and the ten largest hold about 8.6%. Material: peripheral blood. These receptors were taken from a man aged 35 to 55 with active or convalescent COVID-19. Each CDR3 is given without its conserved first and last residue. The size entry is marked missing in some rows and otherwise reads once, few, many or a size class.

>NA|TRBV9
ASSAGAGASYEQY
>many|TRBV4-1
ASSQDTLAGAGNEQF
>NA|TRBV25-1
ASSVTRGGDRNYGYT
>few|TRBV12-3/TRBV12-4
AISGGLIDTQY
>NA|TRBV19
ASRSSGRGRSDTQY
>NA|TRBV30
ALSEGASPLH
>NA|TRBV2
ASSGSGISGNTIY
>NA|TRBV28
ASSFRGETQY
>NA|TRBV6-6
ASSYGHLTDYQPQH
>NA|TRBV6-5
ASKVQGAGNTIY
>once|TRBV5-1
ASSLGQGISPLH
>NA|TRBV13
ASSGGSGGTEQY
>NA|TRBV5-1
ASSSGLAGRQETQY
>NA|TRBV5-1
ASSEEGTGFYEQY
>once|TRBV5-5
AGSHDAPGNTIY
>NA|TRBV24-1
ATSDQDQPQH
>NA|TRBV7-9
ASSSPEGGIYGYT
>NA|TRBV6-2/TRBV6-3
ASSPLWSTWARNTEAF
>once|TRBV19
ASSSGREKLF
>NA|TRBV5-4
ASSLDPGWRETQY
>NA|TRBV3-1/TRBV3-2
ASSQDSPDRDPTDTQY
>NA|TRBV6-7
ASSRQVGARQPQH
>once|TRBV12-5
ASGISGSNQPQH
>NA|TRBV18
ASSPGQPYEQY
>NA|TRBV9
ASSGGTAYNEQF
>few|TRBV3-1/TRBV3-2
ASSPTSGRACD
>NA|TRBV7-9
ASSLAARGTEQY
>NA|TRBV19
ASSMAGGTYEQY
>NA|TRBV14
ASSDRTGSFGYT
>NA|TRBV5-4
ASSARIRGDPYEQY
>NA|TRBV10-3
AISESDRGSSGYT
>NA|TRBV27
ASSLRQMNTEAF
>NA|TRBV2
ATGLLRERGEQF
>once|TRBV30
ASQLLNTGELF
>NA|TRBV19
ASSPQGVNYGYT
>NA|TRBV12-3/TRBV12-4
ASSPTRADRF
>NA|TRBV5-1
ASSYRTGDGAEAF
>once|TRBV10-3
AITERQFSSGNTIY
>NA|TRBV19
ASKERSGTEAF
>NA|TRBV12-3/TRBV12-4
ASRDLRGYT
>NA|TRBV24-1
ATSDPGLAGGGTQETQY
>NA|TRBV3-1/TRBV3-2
ASSQAGQGSDTQY
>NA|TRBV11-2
ASSLGRETQY